The rows below give T cell receptor beta chains drawn from one sample of a study of control samples from healthy donors and cancer patients. Sequencing used immunoSEQ multiplex PCR; TCRdb keeps in-frame clones, though not all of them. The sample lists roughly 170,000 clones, roughly 91% seen once, with about 1.6% in the top ten. Source material: blood. The receptors derive from a man between 18 and 35 years old in good health. CDR3s leave out the opening cysteine and the closing phenylalanine or tryptophan.

TRBV5-1	TRBJ2-5	ASSFQGETQY
TRBV7-9	TRBJ2-1	ASSPGGQGTYNEQF
TRBV3-1/TRBV3-2	TRBJ1-4	ASSQGDGINEKLF
TRBV2	TRBJ1-2	ASNRGNDGYT
TRBV30	TRBJ1-1	AWADGLTPEAF
TRBV7-7	TRBJ2-1	ASSLEAGQEQF
TRBV6-5	TRBJ1-2	ASSPTGGDYGYT
TRBV7-9	TRBJ2-3	ASSSRDRVADTQY
TRBV7-9	TRBJ1-1	ASSLGAGTEAF
TRBV7-9	TRBJ1-5	ASSPPGVRENQPQH
TRBV10-2	TRBJ1-2	ASSESSGGTGGGYT
TRBV25-1	TRBJ2-1	ASSEHNYNEQF
TRBV6-1	TRBJ1-1	ASSEATGGNTEAF
TRBV4-1	TRBJ1-6	ASSQDSRDSPLH
TRBV10-3	TRBJ2-3	AISRASGGHTDTQY
TRBV2	TRBJ2-7	ASSDRHGEQY
TRBV6-6	TRBJ2-5	ASSYDRGGFQETQY
TRBV6-5	TRBJ2-7	ASGRTVLYEQY
TRBV3-1/TRBV3-2	TRBJ2-5	ASSQVKGTQY
TRBV2	TRBJ2-1	ASSLGHANNEQF
TRBV5-1	TRBJ1-2	ASSLGRDSDGYT
TRBV3-1/TRBV3-2	TRBJ1-1	ASSQVGVRDGTEAF
TRBV12-3/TRBV12-4	TRBJ1-1	ASSSDSNTEAF
TRBV5-4	TRBJ1-6	ASSLRGPSPLH
TRBV12-5	TRBJ1-2	ASYPGQNNYGYT
TRBV3-1/TRBV3-2	TRBJ1-5	ASSQTGGSNQPQH
TRBV5-1	TRBJ1-2	ASSLERGENGYT
TRBV4-1	TRBJ2-3	ASSLDQASTDTQY
TRBV7-3	TRBJ2-2	ASSPDGGSTGELF
TRBV2	TRBJ2-7	ASSEAITVQY
TRBV7-8	TRBJ2-1	ASSSPLAGVNRNEQF
TRBV5-1	TRBJ1-3	ASSYQQGANGNTIY
TRBV10-3	TRBJ1-1	AMRSGGGTEAF
TRBV12-3/TRBV12-4	TRBJ1-1	ASSTGRTEAF
TRBV11-2	TRBJ2-7	ASSLVSQDSLPQY
TRBV10-3	TRBJ2-6	AISPGTGSGANVLT
TRBV5-1	TRBJ2-7	ASSLLRDSAYEQY
TRBV5-8	TRBJ1-5	ASSLGQGWGQPQH
TRBV18	TRBJ2-5	ASSEGLAYQETQY
TRBV30	TRBJ1-2	AWSVLGYGYT
TRBV4-2	TRBJ2-1	ASSRGVVDEQF
TRBV6-5	TRBJ2-7	ASTFEGRIYEQY
TRBV12-3/TRBV12-4	TRBJ1-1	ASSQGHTEAF
TRBV27	TRBJ2-1	ASSFRRDNEQF
TRBV19	TRBJ1-4	ASQGSPGELF
TRBV5-1	TRBJ2-7	ASSITTGPYEQY
TRBV5-1	TRBJ1-1	ASSFGGTSNTEAF